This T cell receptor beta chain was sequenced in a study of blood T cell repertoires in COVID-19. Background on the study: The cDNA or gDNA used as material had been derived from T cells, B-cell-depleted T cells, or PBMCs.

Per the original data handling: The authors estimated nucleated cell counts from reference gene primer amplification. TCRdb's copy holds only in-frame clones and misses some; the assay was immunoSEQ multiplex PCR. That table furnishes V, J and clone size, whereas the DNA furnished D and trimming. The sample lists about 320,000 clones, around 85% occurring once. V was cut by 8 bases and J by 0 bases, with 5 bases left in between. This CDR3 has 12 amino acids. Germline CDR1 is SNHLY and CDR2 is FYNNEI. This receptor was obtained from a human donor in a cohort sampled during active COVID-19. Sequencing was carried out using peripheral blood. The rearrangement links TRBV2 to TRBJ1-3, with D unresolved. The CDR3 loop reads CASGISGNTIYF. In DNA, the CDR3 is TGTGCCAGCGGCATCTCTGGAAACACCATATATTTT.